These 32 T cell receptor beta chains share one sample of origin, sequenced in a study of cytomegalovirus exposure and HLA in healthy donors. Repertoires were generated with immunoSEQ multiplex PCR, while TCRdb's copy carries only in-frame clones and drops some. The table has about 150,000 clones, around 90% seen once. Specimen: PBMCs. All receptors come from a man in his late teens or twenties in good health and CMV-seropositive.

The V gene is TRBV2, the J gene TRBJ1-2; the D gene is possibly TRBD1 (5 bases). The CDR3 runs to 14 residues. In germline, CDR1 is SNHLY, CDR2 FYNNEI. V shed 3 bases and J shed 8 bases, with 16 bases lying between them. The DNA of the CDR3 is TGTGCCAGCAGTGATGAAGGAAGGGGCCAAGGCTACACCTTC. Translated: CASSDEGRGQGYTF.

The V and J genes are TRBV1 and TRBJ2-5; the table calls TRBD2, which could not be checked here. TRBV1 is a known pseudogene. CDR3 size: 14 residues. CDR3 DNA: TGCACCAGCTCTCCGACTAGCCCCCAAGAGACCCAGTACTTC. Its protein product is CTSSPTSPQETQYF.

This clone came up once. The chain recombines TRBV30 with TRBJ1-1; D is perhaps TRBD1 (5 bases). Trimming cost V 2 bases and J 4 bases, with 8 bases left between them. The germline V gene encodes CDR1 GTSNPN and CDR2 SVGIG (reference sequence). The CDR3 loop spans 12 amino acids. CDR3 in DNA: TGTGCCTGGAGTCGGCAGGGCACTGAAGCTTTCTTT. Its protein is CAWSRQGTEAFF. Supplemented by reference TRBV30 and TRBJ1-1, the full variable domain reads SQTIHQWPATLVQPVGSPLSLECTVEGTSNPNLYWYRQAAGRGLQLLFYSVGIGQISSEVPQNLSASRPQDRQFILSSKKLLLSDSGFYLCAWSRQGTEAFFGQGTRLTVV.

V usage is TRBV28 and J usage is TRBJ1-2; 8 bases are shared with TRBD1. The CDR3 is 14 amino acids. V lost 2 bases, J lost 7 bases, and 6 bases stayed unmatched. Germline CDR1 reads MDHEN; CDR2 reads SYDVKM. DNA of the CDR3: TGTGCCAGCAGTTTACGGACAGGGAGAGGTGGCTACACCTTC. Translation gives CASSLRTGRGGYTF.

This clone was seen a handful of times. CDR3 nucleotides: TGCAGCGTTGGTGTAACTTTCTTT. Its protein product is CSVGVTFF. This rearrangement joins TRBV29-1 to TRBJ1-1; D is ambiguous. CDR1 SQVTM and CDR2 ANQGSEA come from the germline V gene. V was clipped by 4 bases and J by 12 bases, with 6 bases between them. The CDR3 runs to 8 residues.

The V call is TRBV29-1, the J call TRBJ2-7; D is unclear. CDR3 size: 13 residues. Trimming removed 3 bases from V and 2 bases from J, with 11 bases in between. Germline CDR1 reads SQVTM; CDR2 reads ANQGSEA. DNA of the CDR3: TGCAGCGTTGAGGAGCGATCGACCTACGAGCAGTACTTC. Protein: CSVEERSTYEQYF.

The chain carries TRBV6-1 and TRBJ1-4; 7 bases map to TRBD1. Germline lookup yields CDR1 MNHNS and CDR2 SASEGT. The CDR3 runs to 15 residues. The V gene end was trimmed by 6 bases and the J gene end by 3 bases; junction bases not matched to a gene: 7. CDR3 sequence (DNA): TGTGCCAGCAGCCACGAGGGGGCGGCTAATGAAAAACTGTTTTTT. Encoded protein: CASSHEGAANEKLFF.

DNA for the CDR3: TGTGCCAGCAGCGTGACCGGGACTAGCGGGTACGAGCAGTACTTC. It codes for CASSVTGTSGYEQYF. The chain uses TRBV28 and TRBJ2-7; 12 nucleotides agree with TRBD2. Trimming at V came to 6 bases and at J to 4 bases, leaving 7 bases not matched to a gene. The CDR3 loop spans 15 amino acids. The germline V gene encodes CDR1 MDHEN and CDR2 SYDVKM.

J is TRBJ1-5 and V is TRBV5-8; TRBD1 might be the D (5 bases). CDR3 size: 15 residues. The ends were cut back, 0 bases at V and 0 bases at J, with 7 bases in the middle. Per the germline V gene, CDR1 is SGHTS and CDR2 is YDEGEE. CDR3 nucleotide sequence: TGTGCCAGCAGCTTGGGGGACTCTAGCAATCAGCCCCAGCATTTT. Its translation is CASSLGDSSNQPQHF.

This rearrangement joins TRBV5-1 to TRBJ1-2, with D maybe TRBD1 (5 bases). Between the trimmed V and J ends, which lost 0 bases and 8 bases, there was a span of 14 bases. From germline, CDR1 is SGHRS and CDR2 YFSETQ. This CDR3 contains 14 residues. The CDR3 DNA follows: TGCGCCAGCAGCTTGGGACCAGGGTCTTCGGGCTACACCTTC. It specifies CASSLGPGSSGYTF.

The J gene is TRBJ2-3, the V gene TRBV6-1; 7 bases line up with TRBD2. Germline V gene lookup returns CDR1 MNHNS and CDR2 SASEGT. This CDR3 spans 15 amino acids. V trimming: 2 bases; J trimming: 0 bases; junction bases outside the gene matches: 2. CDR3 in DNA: TGTGCCAGCAGTGAAATAGCGGGTAGCACAGATACGCAGTATTTT. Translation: CASSEIAGSTDTQYF.

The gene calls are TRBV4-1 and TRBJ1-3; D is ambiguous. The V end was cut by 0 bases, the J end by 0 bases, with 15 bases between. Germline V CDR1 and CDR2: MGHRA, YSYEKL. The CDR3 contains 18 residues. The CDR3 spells CASSQDPGITFSGNTIYF. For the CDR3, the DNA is TGCGCCAGCAGCCAAGACCCAGGAATAACCTTCTCTGGAAACACCATATATTTT.

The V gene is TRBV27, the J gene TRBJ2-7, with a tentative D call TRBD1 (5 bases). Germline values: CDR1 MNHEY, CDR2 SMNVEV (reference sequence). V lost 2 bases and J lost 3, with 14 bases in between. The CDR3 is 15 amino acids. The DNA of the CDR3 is TGTGCCAGCAGTTTAGGAACAGGCGCCGACTACGAGCAGTACTTC. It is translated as CASSLGTGADYEQYF.

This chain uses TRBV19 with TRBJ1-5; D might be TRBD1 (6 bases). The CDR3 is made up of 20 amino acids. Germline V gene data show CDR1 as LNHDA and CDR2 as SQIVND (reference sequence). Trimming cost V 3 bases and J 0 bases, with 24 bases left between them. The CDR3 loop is CASSIISLIGQLYSNQPQHF. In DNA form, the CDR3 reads TGTGCCAGTAGTATCATTAGTTTAATAGGACAGCTTTATAGCAATCAGCCCCAGCATTTT.

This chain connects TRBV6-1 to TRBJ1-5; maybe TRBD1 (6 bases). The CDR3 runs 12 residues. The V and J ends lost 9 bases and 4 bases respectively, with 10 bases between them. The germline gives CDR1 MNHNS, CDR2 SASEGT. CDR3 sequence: CASGQFNQPQHF. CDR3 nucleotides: TGTGCCAGTGGACAGTTTAATCAGCCCCAGCATTTT.

CDR3 DNA sequence: TGTGCCAGCAGCTTAATAGGGGCTGAAGCTTTCTTT. Encoded protein: CASSLIGAEAFF. This chain links TRBV7-9 with TRBJ1-1, with D possibly being TRBD1 (5 bases). The germline V gene encodes CDR1 SEHNR and CDR2 FQNEAQ (reference sequence). Trimming took off 2 bases at V and 6 bases at J, with 7 bases between the two ends. This CDR3 spans 12 amino acids. The full variable domain, its missing parts supplied by reference TRBV7-9 and TRBJ1-1, is DTGVSQNPRHKITKRGQNVTFRCDPISEHNRLYWYRQTLGQGPEFLTYFQNEAQLEKSRLLSDRFSAERPKGSFSTLEIQRTEQGDSAMYLCASSLIGAEAFFGQGTRLTVV.

The CDR3 here is CASSMSVNTEAFF. In DNA form, the CDR3 reads TGTGCCAGTAGTATGTCAGTGAACACTGAAGCTTTCTTT. The rearrangement links TRBV19 to TRBJ1-1; no definite D call. Looked up from germline, CDR1 is LNHDA and CDR2 is SQIVND (reference sequence). Trimming stripped 3 bases from V and 0 bases from J, with 5 bases between. The CDR3 covers 13 residues.

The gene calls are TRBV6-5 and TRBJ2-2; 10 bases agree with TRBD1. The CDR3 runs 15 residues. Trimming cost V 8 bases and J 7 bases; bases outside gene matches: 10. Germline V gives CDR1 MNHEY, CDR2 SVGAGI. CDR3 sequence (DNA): TGTGCCAGCCGAGATCAGACAGGGGGCAACGGGGAGCTGTTTTTT. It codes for CASRDQTGGNGELFF.

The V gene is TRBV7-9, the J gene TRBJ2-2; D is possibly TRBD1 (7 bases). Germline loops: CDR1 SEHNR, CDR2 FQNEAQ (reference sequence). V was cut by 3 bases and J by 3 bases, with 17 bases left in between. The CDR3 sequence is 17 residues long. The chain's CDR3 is CASSFTPEGADTGELFF. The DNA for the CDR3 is TGTGCCAGCAGCTTCACCCCGGAGGGGGCCGACACCGGGGAGCTGTTTTTT. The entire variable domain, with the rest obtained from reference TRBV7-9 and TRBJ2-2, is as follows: DTGVSQNPRHKITKRGQNVTFRCDPISEHNRLYWYRQTLGQGPEFLTYFQNEAQLEKSRLLSDRFSAERPKGSFSTLEIQRTEQGDSAMYLCASSFTPEGADTGELFFGEGSRLTVL.

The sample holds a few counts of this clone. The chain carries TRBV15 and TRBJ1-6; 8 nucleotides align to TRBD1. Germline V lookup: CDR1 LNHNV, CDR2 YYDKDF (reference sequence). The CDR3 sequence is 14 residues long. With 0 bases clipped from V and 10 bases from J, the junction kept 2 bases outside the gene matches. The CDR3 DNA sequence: TGTGCCACCAGCAGAGACAGGGGGCAATCACCCCTCCACTTT. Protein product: CATSRDRGQSPLHF.

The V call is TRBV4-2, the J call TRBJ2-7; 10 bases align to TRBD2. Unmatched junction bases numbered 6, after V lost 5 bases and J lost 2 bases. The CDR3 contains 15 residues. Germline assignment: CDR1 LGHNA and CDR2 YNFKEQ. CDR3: CASSVRAGGAYEQYF. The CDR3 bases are TGTGCCAGCAGCGTAAGAGCGGGGGGGGCCTACGAGCAGTACTTC.

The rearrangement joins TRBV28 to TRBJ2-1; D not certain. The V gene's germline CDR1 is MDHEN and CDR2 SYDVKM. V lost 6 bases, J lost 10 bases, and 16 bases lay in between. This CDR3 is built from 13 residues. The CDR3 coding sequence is TGTGCCAGCAGCCCCCATCTTGTGGCCGAGCAGTTCTTC. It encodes CASSPHLVAEQFF.

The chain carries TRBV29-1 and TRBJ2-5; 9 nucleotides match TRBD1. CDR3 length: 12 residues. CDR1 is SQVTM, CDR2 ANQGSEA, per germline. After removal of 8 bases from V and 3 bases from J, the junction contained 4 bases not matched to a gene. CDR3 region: CSTGQGEETQYF. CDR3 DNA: TGCAGCACGGGACAGGGAGAAGAGACCCAGTACTTC.

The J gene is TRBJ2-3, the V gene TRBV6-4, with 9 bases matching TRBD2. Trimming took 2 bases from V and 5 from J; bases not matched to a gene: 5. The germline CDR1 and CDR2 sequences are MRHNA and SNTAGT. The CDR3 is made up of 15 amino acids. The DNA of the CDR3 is TGTGCCAGCAGTGACGAGGCGGGGGGGCAAGATACGCAGTATTTT. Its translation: CASSDEAGGQDTQYF.

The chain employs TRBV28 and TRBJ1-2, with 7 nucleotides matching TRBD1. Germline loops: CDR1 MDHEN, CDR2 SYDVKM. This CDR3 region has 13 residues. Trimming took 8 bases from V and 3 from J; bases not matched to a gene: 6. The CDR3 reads CASAEQGHYGYTF. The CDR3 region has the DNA TGTGCCAGCGCCGAACAGGGGCACTATGGCTACACCTTC.

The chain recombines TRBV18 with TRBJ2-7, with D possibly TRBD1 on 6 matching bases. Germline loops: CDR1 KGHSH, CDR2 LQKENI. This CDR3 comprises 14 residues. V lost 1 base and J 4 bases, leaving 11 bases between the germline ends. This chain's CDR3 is CASSPQRGSYEQYF. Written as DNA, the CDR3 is TGTGCCAGCTCACCACAGAGGGGGTCATACGAGCAGTACTTC.

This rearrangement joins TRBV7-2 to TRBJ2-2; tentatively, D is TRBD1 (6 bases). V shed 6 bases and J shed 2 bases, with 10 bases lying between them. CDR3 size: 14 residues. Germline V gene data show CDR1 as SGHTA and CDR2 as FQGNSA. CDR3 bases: TGTGCCAGCAGAACGGACAGTAACACCGGGGAGCTGTTTTTT. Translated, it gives CASRTDSNTGELFF.

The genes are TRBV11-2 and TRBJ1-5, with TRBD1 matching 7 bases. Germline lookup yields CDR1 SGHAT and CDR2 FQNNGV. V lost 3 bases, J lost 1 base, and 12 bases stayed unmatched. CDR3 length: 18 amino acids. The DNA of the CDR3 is TGTGCCAGCAGCTTTGGGGGATCGACAGGGAAGAGCAATCAGCCCCAGCATTTT. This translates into CASSFGGSTGKSNQPQHF.

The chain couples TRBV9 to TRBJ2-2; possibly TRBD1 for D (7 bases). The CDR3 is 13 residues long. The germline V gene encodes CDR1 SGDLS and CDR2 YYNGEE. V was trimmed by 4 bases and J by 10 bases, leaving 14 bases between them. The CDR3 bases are TGTGCCAGCAGCTCACCAGGGGGGCTGGAGCTGTTTTTT. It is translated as CASSSPGGLELFF.

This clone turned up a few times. This chain's CDR3 is CASSPMSLTPLHF. DNA for the CDR3: TGTGCCAGCAGCCCTATGAGTCTGACACCCCTCCACTTT. V usage is TRBV7-8 and J usage is TRBJ1-6; D unresolved. Trimming left V 5 bases short and J 11 bases short, with 13 bases between. This CDR3 comprises 13 residues. Germline loops: CDR1 SGHVS, CDR2 FQNEAQ. The full variable domain, rest sourced from reference TRBV7-8 and TRBJ1-6, is GAGVSQSPRYKVAKRGQDVALRCDPISGHVSLFWYQQALGQGPEFLTYFQNEAQLDKSGLPSDRFFAERPEGSVSTLKIQRTQQEDSAVYLCASSPMSLTPLHFGNGTRLTVT.

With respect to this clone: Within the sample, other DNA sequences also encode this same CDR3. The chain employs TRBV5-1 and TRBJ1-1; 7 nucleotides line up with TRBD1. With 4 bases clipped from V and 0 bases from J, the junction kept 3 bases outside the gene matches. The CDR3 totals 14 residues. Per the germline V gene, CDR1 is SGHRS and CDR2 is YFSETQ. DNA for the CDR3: TGCGCCAGCAGCCTGACAGGGTTGAACACTGAAGCTTTCTTT. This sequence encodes CASSLTGLNTEAFF.

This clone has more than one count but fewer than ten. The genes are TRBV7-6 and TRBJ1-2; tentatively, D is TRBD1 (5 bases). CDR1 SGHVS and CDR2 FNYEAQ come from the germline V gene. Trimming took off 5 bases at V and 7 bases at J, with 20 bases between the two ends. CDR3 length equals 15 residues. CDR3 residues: CASSLSTPGGGGYTF. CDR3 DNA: TGTGCCAGCAGCCTCTCTACTCCGGGGGGAGGTGGCTACACCTTC.